The clone carrying this T cell receptor (beta chain) has only a few counts. What it recognizes is unknown. This entry belongs to a study of T cell repertoires in cytomegalovirus infection. For the study at large: Alongside well-studied HLA-B-restricted CMV epitopes, recently identified HLA-C-restricted CMV epitopes were also used. Public TCR beta signature analysis indicated the presence of both CMV infection and matching HLA type. General study points: There were carriers of CMV plus the relevant HLA, and cumulative public TCR beta family frequency identified them. HLA-C-restricted CMV-specific TCR beta clonotypes were dominant in the ex vivo response.

The CDR3 contains 14 residues. Germline CDR1 is LNHDA and CDR2 is SQIVND (reference sequence). The V gene end was trimmed by 4 bases and the J gene end by 6 bases; junction bases not matched to a gene: 4. TCRdb re-called the reads with MiXCR, one entry per CDR3 protein. The data contain some 940,000 distinct CDR3 sequences, under 40% of them singletons. The V call is TRBV19, the J call TRBJ2-1; 9 positions match TRBD2. The TCR sequence derives from a human donor in good health (CMV status not recorded). Some clones in this sample may be carry-over from other donors' samples. Sequencing used cultured CD8+ T cells from PBMCs, obtained from culture after CMV antigen stimulation. CDR3 in amino acids: CASSRAGGPNEQFF. The CDR3 bases are TGTGCCAGTAGTAGGGCGGGGGGGCCCAATGAGCAGTTCTTC.